These 22 T cell receptor beta chains originate from one sample sequenced in a study of blood T cell repertoires in COVID-19. The table came from immunoSEQ multiplex PCR; TCRdb's copy has only in-frame clones and leaves some out. This table holds some 160,000 clones, around 87% found once. The sample consisted of peripheral blood. All receptors come from a woman aged 80 or over with COVID-19, enrolled during active disease.

The V and J genes are TRBV28 and TRBJ2-5, with TRBD2 matching over 7 bases. The CDR3 is made up of 16 amino acids. The germline gives CDR1 MDHEN, CDR2 SYDVKM. The V gene end was trimmed by 6 bases and the J gene end by 2 bases; junction bases not matched to a gene: 12. CDR3: CASSRIAGAGQETQYF. The CDR3 region has the DNA TGTGCCAGCAGCCGAATTGCGGGAGCGGGTCAAGAGACCCAGTACTTC.

The chain recombines TRBV11-2 with TRBJ1-2; TRBD1 matches 9 bases. V was clipped by 3 bases and J by 7 bases; unmatched bases: 3. Germline V gene lookup returns CDR1 SGHAT and CDR2 FQNNGV. The CDR3 loop spans 13 amino acids. CDR3 DNA sequence: TGTGCCAGCAGCTTCACAGGGGGCGGTGGCTACACCTTC. Its translation is CASSFTGGGGYTF. Based on the CDR3 plus reference TRBV11-2 and TRBJ1-2, the full variable domain is EAGVAQSPRYKIIEKRQSVAFWCNPISGHATLYWYQQILGQGPKLLIQFQNNGVVDDSQLPKDRFSAERLKGVDSTLKIQPAKLEDSAVYLCASSFTGGGGYTFGSGTRLTVV.

The V gene is TRBV4-2, the J gene TRBJ1-3; 7 bases line up with TRBD1. The germline gives CDR1 LGHNA, CDR2 YNFKEQ. This CDR3 is 17 amino acids long. The J segment lost 0 bases and the V segment lost 0 bases, leaving 5 bases of the junction unmatched. DNA of the CDR3: TGTGCCAGCAGCCAAGATCAGGGGACAGACTCTGGAAACACCATATATTTT. This sequence encodes CASSQDQGTDSGNTIYF.

The V and J genes are TRBV9 and TRBJ1-1; D is undetermined. The CDR3 sequence is 15 residues long. Deletions cut 4 bases from V and 1 base from J, with 14 bases between. Germline V CDR1 and CDR2: SGDLS, YYNGEE. This CDR3 is CASSPGTVWNTEAFF. DNA for the CDR3: TGTGCCAGCAGCCCTGGCACCGTGTGGAACACTGAAGCTTTCTTT.

The chain employs TRBV3-1 (or the pseudogene TRBV3-2) and TRBJ2-1; TRBD2 matches at 10 bases. V lost 0 bases and J lost 8; bases outside the gene matches: 10. Germline CDR1 is LGHDT and CDR2 is YNNKEL (reference sequence). The CDR3 loop spans 17 amino acids. In DNA, the CDR3 is TGTGCCAGCAGCCAAGATCTTTTTAGCGGGAGGATGGATGAGCAGTTCTTC. This encodes CASSQDLFSGRMDEQFF.

The chain combines TRBV6-6 with TRBJ2-3; D unclear. Deletions cut 2 bases from V and 3 bases from J, with 6 bases between. The CDR3 spans 13 residues. The germline CDR1 and CDR2 sequences are MNHNY and SVGAGI (reference sequence). The CDR3 reads CASSYQVTDTQYF. CDR3 DNA sequence: TGTGCCAGCAGTTACCAGGTGACAGATACGCAGTATTTT.

V usage is TRBV28 and J usage is TRBJ2-4, with a weak D call TRBD1 (5 bases). The V gene lost 6 bases and the J gene lost 4 bases, with 19 bases spanning the gap. Germline lookup yields CDR1 MDHEN and CDR2 SYDVKM. The CDR3 runs 16 residues. The CDR3 reads CASSGTGWGPKNIQYF. CDR3 nucleotides: TGTGCCAGCAGCGGTACTGGATGGGGCCCGAAAAACATTCAGTACTTC.

This clone appeared a few times. The V gene is TRBV6-5, the J gene TRBJ2-7, with D unresolved. CDR1 and CDR2 (germline): MNHEY, SVGAGI. Trimming stripped 3 bases from V and 1 base from J, with 10 bases between. The CDR3 is 14 amino acids. The CDR3 sequence is CASSYGAKSYEQYF. CDR3 DNA: TGTGCCAGCAGTTATGGTGCTAAGTCCTACGAGCAGTACTTC.

The chain employs TRBV27 and TRBJ2-6; 8 nucleotides line up with TRBD1. The length of the CDR3 is 16 residues. Germline CDR1 is MNHEY and CDR2 is SMNVEV (reference sequence). J was trimmed by 0 bases and V by 7 bases; bases with no gene match: 5. The CDR3 nucleotides are TGTGCCAGCAAACGACAGGGGATCTCTGGGGCCAACGTCCTGACTTTC. This gives the protein CASKRQGISGANVLTF.

This clone was seen only a few times. J is TRBJ2-7 and V is TRBV7-2; tentatively, D is TRBD1 (5 bases). The CDR3 sequence is 14 residues long. Trimming took 5 bases from V and 5 from J, leaving 16 bases between them. Germline V gene data show CDR1 as SGHTA and CDR2 as FQGNSA. CDR3 coding DNA: TGTGCCAGCAGCCCCGCGGTGGGGCCCCACGAGCAGTACTTC. This translates into CASSPAVGPHEQYF.

The gene calls are TRBV20-1 and TRBJ2-3; D is ambiguous. V dropped 0 bases and J dropped 11 bases, with 9 bases sitting between them. CDR3 length: 11 amino acids. CDR1 and CDR2 from the germline V gene are DFQATT and SNEGSKA (reference sequence). The CDR3, as DNA: TGCAGTGCTAGAGATCCCCGTATGCAGTATTTT. Its translation: CSARDPRMQYF.

As DNA, the CDR3 is TGTGCCAGCAGTGGGACAGGGGTCGGGCCCCAGCATTTT. Its protein product is CASSGTGVGPQHF. The gene calls are TRBV12-3 or TRBV12-4 and TRBJ1-5; 10 bases align to TRBD1. The J segment lost 9 bases and the V segment lost 5 bases, leaving 4 bases of the junction unmatched. The CDR3 length is 13 residues.

CDR3 in amino acids: CASSILASGIYNEQFF. The CDR3 region has the DNA TGTGCCAGTAGTATACTCGCTAGCGGGATTTACAATGAGCAGTTCTTC. The chain is built from TRBV19 and TRBJ2-1, with 9 bases aligning to TRBD2. Germline V gene lookup returns CDR1 LNHDA and CDR2 SQIVND (reference sequence). The CDR3 spans 16 residues. J gave up 4 bases and V 2 bases, and 6 bases lay outside the gene matches. The variable domain in full, completed from reference TRBV19 and TRBJ2-1, reads DGGITQSPKYLFRKEGQNVTLSCEQNLNHDAMYWYRQDPGQGLRLIYYSQIVNDFQKGDIAEGYSVSREKKESFPLTVTSAQKNPTAFYLCASSILASGIYNEQFFGPGTRLTVL.

The chain is built from TRBV18 and TRBJ2-7, with TRBD2 matching 7 bases. J was trimmed by 1 base and V by 0 bases; bases with no gene match: 3. This CDR3 spans 15 amino acids. Germline V CDR1 and CDR2: KGHSH, LQKENI. The CDR3 DNA reads as TGTGCCAGCTCACCACCTGGGGGGGGGTCCTACGAGCAGTACTTC. It translates to CASSPPGGGSYEQYF.

The rearrangement uses TRBV5-4 and TRBJ2-3, with 9 nucleotides matching TRBD1. With 2 bases clipped from V and 1 base from J, the junction kept 2 bases outside the gene matches. Germline CDR1 reads SGHNT; CDR2 reads YYREEE (reference sequence). This CDR3 has 15 residues. CDR3 nucleotide sequence: TGTGCCAGCAGCTTCCGGGACAGGGGCACAGATACGCAGTATTTT. As protein: CASSFRDRGTDTQYF.

The genes are TRBV7-2 and TRBJ2-1, with D tentatively TRBD2 (6 bases). V lost 7 bases, J lost 2 bases, and 15 bases lay in between. The CDR3 has 15 residues. The V gene's germline CDR1 is SGHTA and CDR2 FQGNSA. CDR3 region: CASNRDSGAYNEQFF. The CDR3 coding sequence is TGTGCCAGCAACCGGGACTCGGGGGCCTACAATGAGCAGTTCTTC. The entire variable domain, with the rest obtained from reference TRBV7-2 and TRBJ2-1, is as follows: GAGVSQSPSNKVTEKGKDVELRCDPISGHTALYWYRQSLGQGLEFLIYFQGNSAPDKSGLPSDRFSAERTGGSVSTLTIQRTQQEDSAVYLCASNRDSGAYNEQFFGPGTRLTVL.

This chain uses TRBV4-3 with TRBJ1-2; D not certain. V lost 0 bases to trimming and J lost 7 bases, with 21 bases between them. CDR1 is LGHNA, CDR2 YSLEER, per germline. The CDR3 totals 17 residues. The CDR3: CASSQDHGGNSVAGYTF. The CDR3 DNA reads as TGCGCCAGCAGCCAAGACCATGGCGGGAACTCTGTAGCTGGCTACACCTTC.

The genes are TRBV5-1 and TRBJ2-1, with D maybe TRBD2 (5 bases). CDR1 is SGHRS and CDR2 is YFSETQ in the germline V gene. CDR3 length equals 10 residues. V was trimmed by 7 bases and J by 12 bases, leaving 11 bases between them. CDR3 residues: CASLRVRQFF. CDR3 in DNA: TGCGCCAGCCTGCGGGTTAGGCAGTTCTTC.

The genes are TRBV28 and TRBJ2-7; 7 bases are a match to TRBD2. CDR1 is MDHEN and CDR2 is SYDVKM in the germline V gene. The CDR3 runs to 16 residues. J lost 0 bases, V lost 8 bases, and 13 bases had no gene match. The DNA for the CDR3 is TGTGCCAGCTCGGACGATCCAGCGGGGATCTCCTACGAGCAGTACTTC. Its protein product is CASSDDPAGISYEQYF.

This clone was found once. V gene TRBV2 combines with J gene TRBJ1-4, with 9 bases aligning to TRBD1. The CDR3 loop spans 15 amino acids. Trimming took 5 bases from V and 5 from J; bases not matched to a gene: 6. Germline V lookup: CDR1 SNHLY, CDR2 FYNNEI. This CDR3 reads CASSPTGGGNEKLFF. Here the CDR3 DNA reads TGTGCCAGCAGTCCTACAGGGGGCGGAAATGAAAAACTGTTTTTT.

CDR3 sequence reads: CASGQAGTRTRHNEQFF. The CDR3 DNA reads TGTGCCAGCGGACAAGCGGGGACCCGAACGCGGCACAATGAGCAGTTCTTC. V usage is TRBV28 and J usage is TRBJ2-1, with 7 nucleotides matching TRBD2. V lost 8 bases and J lost 5; bases outside the gene matches: 18. The V gene's germline CDR1 is MDHEN and CDR2 SYDVKM. This CDR3 is 17 amino acids long. The complete variable domain, with remaining parts taken from reference TRBV28 and TRBJ2-1, reads DVKVTQSSRYLVKRTGEKVFLECVQDMDHENMFWYRQDPGLGLRLIYFSYDVKMKEKGDIPEGYSVSREKKERFSLILESASTNQTSMYLCASGQAGTRTRHNEQFFGPGTRLTVL.

This clone was observed a few times. The rearrangement joins TRBV3-1 (or the pseudogene TRBV3-2) to TRBJ1-1, with TRBD1 as a possible D gene (5 bases). V lost 6 bases to trimming and J lost 2 bases, with 10 bases between them. Germline-derived CDR1 and CDR2 are LGHDT and YNNKEL (reference sequence). The CDR3 consists of 13 residues. CDR3 amino acids: CASRTGVNTEAFF. As DNA, the CDR3 is TGTGCCAGCAGAACGGGGGTAAACACTGAAGCTTTCTTT.